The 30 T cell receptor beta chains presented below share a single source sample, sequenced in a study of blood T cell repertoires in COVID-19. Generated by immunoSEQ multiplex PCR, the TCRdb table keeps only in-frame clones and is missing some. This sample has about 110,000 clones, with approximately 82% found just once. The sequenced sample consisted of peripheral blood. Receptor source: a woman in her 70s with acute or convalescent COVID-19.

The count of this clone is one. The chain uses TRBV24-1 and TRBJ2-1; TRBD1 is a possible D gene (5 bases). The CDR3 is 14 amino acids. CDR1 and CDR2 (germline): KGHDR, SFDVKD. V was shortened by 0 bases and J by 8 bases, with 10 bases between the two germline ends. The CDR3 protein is CATSDLSRVDEQFF. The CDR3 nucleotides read TGTGCCACCAGTGATTTGAGCAGGGTCGATGAGCAGTTCTTC.

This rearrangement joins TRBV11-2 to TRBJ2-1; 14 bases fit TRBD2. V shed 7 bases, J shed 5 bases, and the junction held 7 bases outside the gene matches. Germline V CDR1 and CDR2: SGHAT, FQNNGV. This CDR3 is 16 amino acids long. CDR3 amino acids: CASITPGLAGDNEQFF. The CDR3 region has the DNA TGTGCCAGCATCACTCCGGGACTAGCGGGAGACAATGAGCAGTTCTTC.

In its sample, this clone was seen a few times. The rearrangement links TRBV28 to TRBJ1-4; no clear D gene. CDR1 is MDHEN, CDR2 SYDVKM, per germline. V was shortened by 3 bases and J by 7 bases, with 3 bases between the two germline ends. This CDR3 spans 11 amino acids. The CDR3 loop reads CASSFSEKLFF. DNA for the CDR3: TGTGCCAGCAGTTTTAGTGAAAAACTGTTTTTT. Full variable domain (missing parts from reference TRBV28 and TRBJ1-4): DVKVTQSSRYLVKRTGEKVFLECVQDMDHENMFWYRQDPGLGLRLIYFSYDVKMKEKGDIPEGYSVSREKKERFSLILESASTNQTSMYLCASSFSEKLFFGSGTQLSVL.

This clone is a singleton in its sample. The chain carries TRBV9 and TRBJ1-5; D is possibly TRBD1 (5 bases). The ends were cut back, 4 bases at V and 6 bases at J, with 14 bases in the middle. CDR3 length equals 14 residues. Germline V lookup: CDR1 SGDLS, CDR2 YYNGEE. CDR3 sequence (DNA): TGTGCCAGCAGCTCAGGAGGGGCCGCTCAGCCCCAGCATTTT. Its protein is CASSSGGAAQPQHF.

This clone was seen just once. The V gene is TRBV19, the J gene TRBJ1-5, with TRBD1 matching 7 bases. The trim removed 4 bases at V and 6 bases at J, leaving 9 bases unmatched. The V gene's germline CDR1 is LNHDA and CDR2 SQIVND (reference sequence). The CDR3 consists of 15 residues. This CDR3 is CASSTRDRVGQPQHF. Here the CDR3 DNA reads TGTGCCAGTAGTACCCGGGACAGAGTCGGTCAGCCCCAGCATTTT.

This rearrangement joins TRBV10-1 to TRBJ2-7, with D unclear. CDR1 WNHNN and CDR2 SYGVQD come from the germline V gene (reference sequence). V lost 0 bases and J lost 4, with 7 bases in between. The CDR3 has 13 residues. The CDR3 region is CASSESGRYEQYF. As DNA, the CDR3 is TGCGCCAGCAGTGAGTCGGGCAGGTACGAGCAGTACTTC.

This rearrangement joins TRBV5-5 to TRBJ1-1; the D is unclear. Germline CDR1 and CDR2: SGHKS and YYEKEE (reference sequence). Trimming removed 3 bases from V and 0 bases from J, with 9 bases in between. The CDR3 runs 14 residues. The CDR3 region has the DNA TGTGCCAGCAGCTCCACGCCAGTGAACACTGAAGCTTTCTTT. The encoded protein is CASSSTPVNTEAFF.

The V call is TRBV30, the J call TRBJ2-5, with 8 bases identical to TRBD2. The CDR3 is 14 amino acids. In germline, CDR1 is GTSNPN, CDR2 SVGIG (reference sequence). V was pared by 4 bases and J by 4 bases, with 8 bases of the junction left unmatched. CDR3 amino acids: CAWKERGMGETQYF. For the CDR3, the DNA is TGTGCCTGGAAGGAGCGGGGGATGGGAGAGACCCAGTACTTC.

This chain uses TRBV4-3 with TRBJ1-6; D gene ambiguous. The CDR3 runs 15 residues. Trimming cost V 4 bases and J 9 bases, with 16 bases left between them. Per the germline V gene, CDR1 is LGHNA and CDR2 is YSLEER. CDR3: CASSPTRSRGSPLHF. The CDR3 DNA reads TGCGCCAGCAGCCCCACCCGGAGTCGGGGTTCACCCCTCCACTTT.

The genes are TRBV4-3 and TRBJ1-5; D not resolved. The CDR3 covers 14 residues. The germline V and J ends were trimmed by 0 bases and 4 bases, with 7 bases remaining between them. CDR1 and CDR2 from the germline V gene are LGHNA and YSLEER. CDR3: CASSQDSLNQPQHF. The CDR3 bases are TGCGCCAGCAGCCAAGACAGTCTTAATCAGCCCCAGCATTTT.

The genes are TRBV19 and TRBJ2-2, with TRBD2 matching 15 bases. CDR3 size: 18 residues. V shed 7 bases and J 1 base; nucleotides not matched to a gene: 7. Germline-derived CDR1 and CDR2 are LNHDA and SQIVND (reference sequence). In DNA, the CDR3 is TGTGCCAGTACCCCGGGACTAGCGGGAGGCCTGAACACCGGGGAGCTGTTTTTT. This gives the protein CASTPGLAGGLNTGELFF. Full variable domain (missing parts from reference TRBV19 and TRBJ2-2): DGGITQSPKYLFRKEGQNVTLSCEQNLNHDAMYWYRQDPGQGLRLIYYSQIVNDFQKGDIAEGYSVSREKKESFPLTVTSAQKNPTAFYLCASTPGLAGGLNTGELFFGEGSRLTVL.

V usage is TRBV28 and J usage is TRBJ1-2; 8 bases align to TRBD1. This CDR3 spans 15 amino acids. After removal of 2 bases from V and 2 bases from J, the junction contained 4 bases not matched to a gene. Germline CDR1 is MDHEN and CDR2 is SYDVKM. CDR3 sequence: CASSLATGVNYGYTF. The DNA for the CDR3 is TGTGCCAGCAGTTTAGCGACAGGGGTGAACTATGGCTACACCTTC.

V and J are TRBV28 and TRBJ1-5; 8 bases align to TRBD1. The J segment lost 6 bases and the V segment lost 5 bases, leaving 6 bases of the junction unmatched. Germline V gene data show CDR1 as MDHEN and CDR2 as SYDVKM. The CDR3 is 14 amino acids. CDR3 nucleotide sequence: TGTGCCAGCAGTCCGAGGACAGGGTCTCAGCCCCAGCATTTT. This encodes CASSPRTGSQPQHF.

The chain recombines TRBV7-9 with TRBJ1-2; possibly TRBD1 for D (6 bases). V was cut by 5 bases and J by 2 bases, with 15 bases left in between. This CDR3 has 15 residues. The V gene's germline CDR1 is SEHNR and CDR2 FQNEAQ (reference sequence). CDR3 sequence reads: CASSPVRDRNYGYTF. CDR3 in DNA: TGTGCCAGCAGCCCCGTCCGAGACAGGAACTATGGCTACACCTTC.

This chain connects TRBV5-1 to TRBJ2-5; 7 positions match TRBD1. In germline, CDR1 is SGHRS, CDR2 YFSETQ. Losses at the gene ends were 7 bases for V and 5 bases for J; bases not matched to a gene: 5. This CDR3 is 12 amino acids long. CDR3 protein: CASAPDRETQYF. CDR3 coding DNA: TGCGCCAGCGCTCCGGACAGGGAGACCCAGTACTTC.

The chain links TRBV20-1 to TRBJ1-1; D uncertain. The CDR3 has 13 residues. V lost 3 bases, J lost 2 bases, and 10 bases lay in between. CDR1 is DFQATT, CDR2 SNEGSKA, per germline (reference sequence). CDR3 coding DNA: TGCAGTGCTAGTACCAGGACTAACACTGAAGCTTTCTTT. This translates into CSASTRTNTEAFF.

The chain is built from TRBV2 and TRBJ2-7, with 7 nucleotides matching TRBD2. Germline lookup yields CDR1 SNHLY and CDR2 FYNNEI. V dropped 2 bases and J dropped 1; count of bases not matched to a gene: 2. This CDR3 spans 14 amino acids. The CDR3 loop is CASSELGGSYEQYF. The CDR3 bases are TGTGCCAGCAGTGAACTGGGGGGGTCCTACGAGCAGTACTTC.

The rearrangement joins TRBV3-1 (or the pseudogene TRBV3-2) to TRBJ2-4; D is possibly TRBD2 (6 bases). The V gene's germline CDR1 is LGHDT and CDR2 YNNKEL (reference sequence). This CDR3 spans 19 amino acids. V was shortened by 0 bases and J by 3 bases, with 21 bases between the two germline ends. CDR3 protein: CASSQEGISGLGGKNIQYF. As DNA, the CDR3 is TGTGCCAGCAGCCAAGAAGGGATTTCTGGGCTGGGGGGCAAAAACATTCAGTACTTC.

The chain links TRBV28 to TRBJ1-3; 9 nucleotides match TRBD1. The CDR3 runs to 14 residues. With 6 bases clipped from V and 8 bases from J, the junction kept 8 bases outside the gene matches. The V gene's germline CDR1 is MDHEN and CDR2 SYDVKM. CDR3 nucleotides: TGTGCCAGCAGCCCCCCGGGACAGGGATACACCATATATTTT. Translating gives CASSPPGQGYTIYF.

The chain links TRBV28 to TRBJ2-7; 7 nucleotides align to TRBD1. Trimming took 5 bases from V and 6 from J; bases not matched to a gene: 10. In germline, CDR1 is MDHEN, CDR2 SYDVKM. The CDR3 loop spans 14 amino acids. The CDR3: CASSQTQGFGEQYF. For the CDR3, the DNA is TGTGCCAGCAGTCAAACACAGGGGTTCGGCGAGCAGTACTTC.

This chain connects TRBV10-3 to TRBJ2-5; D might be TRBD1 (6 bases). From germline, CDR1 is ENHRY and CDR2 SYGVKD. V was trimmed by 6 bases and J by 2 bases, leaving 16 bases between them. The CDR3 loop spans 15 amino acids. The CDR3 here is CAIRAGRTAQETQYF. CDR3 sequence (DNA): TGTGCCATCAGGGCGGGCCGGACAGCACAAGAGACCCAGTACTTC.

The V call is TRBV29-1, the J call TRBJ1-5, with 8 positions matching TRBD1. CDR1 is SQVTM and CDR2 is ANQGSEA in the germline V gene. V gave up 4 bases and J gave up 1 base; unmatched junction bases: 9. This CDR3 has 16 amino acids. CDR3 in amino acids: CSVVPGGSSSNQPQHF. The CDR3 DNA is TGCAGCGTTGTACCAGGGGGCTCTAGCAGCAATCAGCCCCAGCATTTT. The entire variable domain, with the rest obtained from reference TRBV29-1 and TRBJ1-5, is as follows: SAVISQKPSRDICQRGTSLTIQCQVDSQVTMMFWYRQQPGQSLTLIATANQGSEATYESGFVIDKFPISRPNLTFSTLTVSNMSPEDSSIYLCSVVPGGSSSNQPQHFGDGTRLSIL.

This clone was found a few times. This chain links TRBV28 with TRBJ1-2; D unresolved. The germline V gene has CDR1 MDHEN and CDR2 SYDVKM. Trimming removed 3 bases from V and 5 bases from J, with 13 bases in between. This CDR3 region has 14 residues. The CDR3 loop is CASSFRGVGYGYTF. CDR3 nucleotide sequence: TGTGCCAGCAGTTTCCGCGGGGTCGGGTATGGCTACACCTTC.

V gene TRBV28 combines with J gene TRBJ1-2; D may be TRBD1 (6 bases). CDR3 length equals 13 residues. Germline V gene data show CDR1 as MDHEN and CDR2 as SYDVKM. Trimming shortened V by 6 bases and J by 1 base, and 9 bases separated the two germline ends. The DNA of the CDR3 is TGTGCCAGCAGAGGGGGGGGTAACTATGGCTACACCTTC. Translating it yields CASRGGGNYGYTF.

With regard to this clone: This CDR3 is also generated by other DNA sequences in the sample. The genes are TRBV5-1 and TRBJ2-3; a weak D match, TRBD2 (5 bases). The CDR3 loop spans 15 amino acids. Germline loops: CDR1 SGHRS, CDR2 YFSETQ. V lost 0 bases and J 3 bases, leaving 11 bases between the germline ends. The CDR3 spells CASSLGGPGTDTQYF. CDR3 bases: TGCGCCAGCAGCTTGGGAGGGCCGGGGACAGATACGCAGTATTTT.

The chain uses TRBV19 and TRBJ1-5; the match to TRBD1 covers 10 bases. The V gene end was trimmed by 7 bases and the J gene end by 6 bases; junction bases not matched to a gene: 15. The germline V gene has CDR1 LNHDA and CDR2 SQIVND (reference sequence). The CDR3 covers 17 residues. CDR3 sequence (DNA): TGTGCCAGTACCAATACAGACAGGGGGCGAGGGTTTCAGCCCCAGCATTTT. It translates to CASTNTDRGRGFQPQHF.

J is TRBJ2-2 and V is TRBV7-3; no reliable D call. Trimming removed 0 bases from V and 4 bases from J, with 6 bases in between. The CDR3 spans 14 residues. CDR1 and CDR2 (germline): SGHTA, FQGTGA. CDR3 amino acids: CASSLTETTGELFF. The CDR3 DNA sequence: TGTGCCAGCAGCTTAACGGAGACCACCGGGGAGCTGTTTTTT. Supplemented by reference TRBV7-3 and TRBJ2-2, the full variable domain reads GAGVSQTPSNKVTEKGKYVELRCDPISGHTALYWYRQSLGQGPEFLIYFQGTGAADDSGLPNDRFFAVRPEGSVSTLKIQRTERGDSAVYLCASSLTETTGELFFGEGSRLTVL.

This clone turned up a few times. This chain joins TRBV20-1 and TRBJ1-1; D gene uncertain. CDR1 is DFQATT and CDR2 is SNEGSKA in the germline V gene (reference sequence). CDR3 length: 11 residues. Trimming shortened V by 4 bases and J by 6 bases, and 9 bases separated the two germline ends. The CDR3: CSAMGSSEAFF. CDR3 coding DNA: TGCAGTGCTATGGGCAGCTCTGAAGCTTTCTTT.

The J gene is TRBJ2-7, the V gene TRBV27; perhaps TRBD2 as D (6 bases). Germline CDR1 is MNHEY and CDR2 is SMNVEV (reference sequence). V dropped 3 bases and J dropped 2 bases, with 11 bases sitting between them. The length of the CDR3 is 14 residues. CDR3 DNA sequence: TGTGCCAGCAGTTTTCTGGCGGGGCCCTACGAGCAGTACTTC. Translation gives CASSFLAGPYEQYF.

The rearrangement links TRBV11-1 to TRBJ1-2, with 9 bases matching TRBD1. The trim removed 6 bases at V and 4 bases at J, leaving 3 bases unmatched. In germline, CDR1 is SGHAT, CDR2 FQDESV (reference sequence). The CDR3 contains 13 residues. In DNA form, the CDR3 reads TGTGCCAGCAGTTCGGGACAGGGCTATGGCTACACCTTC. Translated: CASSSGQGYGYTF.